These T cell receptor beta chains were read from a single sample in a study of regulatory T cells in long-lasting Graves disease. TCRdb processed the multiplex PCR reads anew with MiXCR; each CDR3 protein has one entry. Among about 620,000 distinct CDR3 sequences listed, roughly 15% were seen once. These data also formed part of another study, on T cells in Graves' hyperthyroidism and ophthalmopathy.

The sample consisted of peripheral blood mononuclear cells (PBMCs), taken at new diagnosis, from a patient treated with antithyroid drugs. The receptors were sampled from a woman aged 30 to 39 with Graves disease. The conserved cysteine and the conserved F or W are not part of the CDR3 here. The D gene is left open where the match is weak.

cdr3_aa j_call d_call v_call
ASSYRRAGGANVLT TRBJ2-6 . TRBV6-9
ASSLRDFGYT TRBJ1-2 . TRBV12-3/TRBV12-4
ASSESVRWSQPQH TRBJ1-5 . TRBV6-2/TRBV6-3
ASIRHTEAF TRBJ1-1 . TRBV6-1
SARRGQGGTEAF TRBJ1-1 TRBD1 TRBV20-1
AGTTGLFGGYT TRBJ1-2 TRBD1 TRBV19
ASSLVPRGLASGRAQTYEQY TRBJ2-7 TRBD2 TRBV7-2
SAIPRKIVPGLGTMAEAF TRBJ1-1 . TRBV20-1
ASSLDLWRYQETQY TRBJ2-5 . TRBV11-2
ASSKRTADSYEQY TRBJ2-7 . TRBV7-2
ASSLRGQRNGYT TRBJ1-2 TRBD1 TRBV12-3/TRBV12-4
SASGAQETQY TRBJ2-5 . TRBV20-1
ASSILGTAVSPLH TRBJ1-6 TRBD1 TRBV19
ASRLWDGNYNEQF TRBJ2-1 . TRBV11-2
ASSSTGANGNEQF TRBJ2-1 . TRBV2
ASGGQGGTEAF TRBJ1-1 TRBD1 TRBV3-1
ASSLAGGRDSGANVLT TRBJ2-6 . TRBV5-1
ATSETLTRADTQY TRBJ2-3 . TRBV24-1
ASSLPGQSTDTQY TRBJ2-3 TRBD1 TRBV7-2
ASSIDRGLQSPLH TRBJ1-6 . TRBV19
AWSVGFAPGDTQY TRBJ2-3 . TRBV30
ASSHGLGGRGEYEQY TRBJ2-7 TRBD2 TRBV4-1
SAVSGPEKGF TRBJ1-4 . TRBV20-1
ASSELAGGTEQY TRBJ2-7 TRBD2 TRBV9
ASSQGVVGGFPYEQY TRBJ2-7 . TRBV4-2
ASSHRGQGSEQY TRBJ2-7 TRBD1 TRBV28
ASAGGQGIEQY TRBJ2-7 . TRBV28
SARASGSGNTIY TRBJ1-3 . TRBV20-1
ASSSARDRREKLF TRBJ1-4 TRBD1 TRBV27
AISETGPLEKLF TRBJ1-4 . TRBV10-3
ASRGGGTGRFHEQY TRBJ2-7 TRBD1 TRBV28
ASSFGTGGDYGYT TRBJ1-2 . TRBV28
ASSPTSGEYNEQF TRBJ2-1 TRBD2 TRBV5-1